This TCR gamma chain was sequenced for a study of intestinal T cells in coeliac disease. Study-wide context: Controls in the TRG cohort averaged around 57 years, coeliac patients approximately 15. Findings and limits, study-wide: Coeliac and control groups differed significantly in age. Using TRD kmers, classification was 22 of 22 correct; leave-one-out accuracy reportedly approximately 93%.

Nine to ten formalin-fixed paraffin-embedded scrolls, each 5 µm thick, supplied each case's genomic DNA. Surplus formalin-fixed paraffin-embedded duodenal biopsies not needed for diagnosis were used, fully anonymised. LymphoTrack primers amplified TRG sequences from about 180 ng of biopsy DNA. TCRdb reran clone calling via CATT on the multiplex PCR reads. This repertoire shows nearly 550 gamma-chain clones, 50% found once; its top ten account for roughly 19%. Germline V lookup: CDR1 VENAVY, CDR2 YDSYNSRV. The CDR3 length is 10 residues. This clone turned up a few times. Antigen unknown. The source of this sequence is a human donor with celiac disease. The rearrangement joins TRGV8 to TRGJ1 or TRGJ2. What was sequenced was a duodenal biopsy. CDR3 coding DNA: TGTGCACCTGGGAGTGGTAAGAAACTCTTT. The encoded protein is CAPGSGKKLF.